These T cell receptor beta chains were read from a single sample in a study of T cell changes during pregnancy in multiple sclerosis. The table came from immunoSEQ multiplex PCR; TCRdb's copy has only in-frame clones and leaves some out. Here the sample spans some 30,000 clones, 89% being singletons. Here the sequenced sample was CD8+ T cells from peripheral blood mononuclear cells, taken after pregnancy. The receptor source for this set is a female donor with multiple sclerosis, enrolled in a pregnancy study. Each CDR3 is given with its conserved first and last residue. Fields, in order: CDR3 DNA, CDR3 protein, J gene, D gene, V gene, clone size. The D gene is left open where the match is weak. Clone size is not always given. Where it is, it says once, few, many or a class for expanded clones.

TGTGCCAGCAGCCCCTGGACTAGCGGTCCTACCTACGAGCAGTACTTC,CASSPWTSGPTYEQYF,TRBJ2-7,TRBD2,TRBV5-4,once
TGTGCCAGCAGTGGTAGCGGGGTACGCTACGAGCAGTACTTC,CASSGSGVRYEQYF,TRBJ2-7,TRBD2,TRBV27,once
TGTGCCAGTAGTGTGCAGGGGGTGGGGAACACAGATACGCAGTATTTT,CASSVQGVGNTDTQYF,TRBJ2-3,TRBD1,TRBV19,NA
TGTGCCAGCAGCTTACCTGGACTAGCGGGGGGGAACTACAATGAGCAGTTCTTC,CASSLPGLAGGNYNEQFF,TRBJ2-1,TRBD2,TRBV5-4,medium-sized
TGTGCCAGCAGCTTATTCCCTAGCGGGATCACAGATACGCAGTATTTT,CASSLFPSGITDTQYF,TRBJ2-3,TRBD2,TRBV11-1,NA
TGTGCCAGCAGTATAGCGGGAGGCCCCTACGAGCAGTACTTC,CASSIAGGPYEQYF,TRBJ2-7,TRBD2,TRBV27,NA
TGTGCCAGCAGTGACTCGGGGCGGGAGGGCCCATACAATGAGCAGTTCTTC,CASSDSGREGPYNEQFF,TRBJ2-1,TRBD2,TRBV6-4,NA
TGTGCCAGCAGCTTACTCGGAGGACTAGCGGGATTCCACGAGCAGTACTTC,CASSLLGGLAGFHEQYF,TRBJ2-7,TRBD2,TRBV11-2,NA
TGTGCCAGCAGCTTATCGTTAAAATCCTACGAGCAGTACTTC,CASSLSLKSYEQYF,TRBJ2-7,NA,TRBV13,NA
TGTGCCAGTAGTATGGCTAGCGGGAGCTCCTACAATGAGCAGTTCTTC,CASSMASGSSYNEQFF,TRBJ2-1,TRBD2,TRBV19,once
TGTGCCAGCAGCGTAGATTCGGGAGGGCATGAGCAGTTCTTC,CASSVDSGGHEQFF,TRBJ2-1,TRBD2,TRBV9,NA
TGTGCCAGCAGCTCTGGGACTAGCGGGAGCCACAATGAGCAGTTCTTC,CASSSGTSGSHNEQFF,TRBJ2-1,TRBD2,TRBV11-3,NA
TGTGCCAGCTCACCTAGACAGGGGACTAGCACAGATACGCAGTATTTT,CASSPRQGTSTDTQYF,TRBJ2-3,TRBD1,TRBV18,NA
TGTGCCACCAGCAGACAGGGCGGGGCCACAGATACGCAGTATTTT,CATSRQGGATDTQYF,TRBJ2-3,NA,TRBV15,NA
TGTGCCAGCAGTTACTCCCCGGCGGGGAAAAATGAAGCTTTCTTT,CASSYSPAGKNEAFF,TRBJ1-1,NA,TRBV6-5,NA
TGCGCCAGCAGCCCCGCCCTGATAGCGGCCAATGAGCAGTTCTTC,CASSPALIAANEQFF,TRBJ2-1,NA,TRBV5-1,NA
TGTGCCACCAGCAGACTCCGACAGGGAAACACTGAAGCTTTCTTT,CATSRLRQGNTEAFF,TRBJ1-1,TRBD1,TRBV15,NA
TGTGCCAGCAGCTCGGGGCTAGCGGGCAATGAGCAGTTCTTC,CASSSGLAGNEQFF,TRBJ2-1,TRBD2,TRBV13,NA
TGTGCCAGCAGCTTAGCACCAGGGGGGAACACTGAAGCTTTCTTT,CASSLAPGGNTEAFF,TRBJ1-1,TRBD1,TRBV7-6,NA
TGTGCCTCCAGAGGCATTAGCATCATTGAGCAGTTCTTC,CASRGISIIEQFF,TRBJ2-1,NA,TRBV7-9,NA
TGTGCCAGCAAACCCCGGGGGGGGCCCCAGCATTTT,CASKPRGGPQHF,TRBJ1-5,NA,TRBV27,NA
TGTGCCAGCAGTTTCCTGCTGGAGGGTCGTGGCAATGAGCAGTTCTTC,CASSFLLEGRGNEQFF,TRBJ2-1,NA,TRBV6-6,NA
TGTGCCAGCAGTTACTCTTCTGGGCAGACTACCGCGCCCGCCTTC,CASSYSSGQTTAPAF,TRBJ1-2,NA,TRBV6-5,NA
TGTGCCAGCAGCGTAAACAGGGGAACTGAAGCTTTCTTT,CASSVNRGTEAFF,TRBJ1-1,TRBD1,TRBV9,few
TGTGCCAGCAGTTACTCGCCGGGAGGCAAAAACATTCAGTACTTC,CASSYSPGGKNIQYF,TRBJ2-4,TRBD2,TRBV6-5,NA
TGTGCCAGCAGTGAATGGGGGCCTGAAGCTTTCTTT,CASSEWGPEAFF,TRBJ1-1,NA,TRBV2,NA
TGTGCCAGCAGTGGCGGCTCGAGCACAGATACGCAGTATTTT,CASSGGSSTDTQYF,TRBJ2-3,NA,TRBV6-1,NA
TGTGCCAGCAGCTCTCGACTAGCGGGAGACTCCTACGAGCAGTACTTC,CASSSRLAGDSYEQYF,TRBJ2-7,TRBD2,TRBV4-2,NA
TGCGCCAGCAGCCAAGATCCGGGACTAGTAGGCGAGCAGTACTTC,CASSQDPGLVGEQYF,TRBJ2-7,TRBD2,TRBV4-1,NA
TGTGCCAGCAGCTTAAGCGGTAGCTCCTACGAGCAGTACTTC,CASSLSGSSYEQYF,TRBJ2-7,NA,TRBV7-3,once
TGTGCCAGTGAAACAGGGGGTGGCTCTTTGGATGGCTACACCTTC,CASETGGGSLDGYTF,TRBJ1-2,TRBD1,TRBV19,NA
TGTGCCACCTCGTACGGTTACAATGAGCAGTTCTTC,CATSYGYNEQFF,TRBJ2-1,NA,TRBV6-5,NA
TGCGCCAGCAGCCAAGATACGGGGTATTCCTCCTACGAGCAGTACTTC,CASSQDTGYSSYEQYF,TRBJ2-7,NA,TRBV4-3,NA
TGCGCCAGCAGCCAAGCGGGGTCCTACAATGAGCAGTTCTTC,CASSQAGSYNEQFF,TRBJ2-1,NA,TRBV4-3,NA
TGTGCCAGCAGCGCCCCAGGGGCCGCGAACACCGGGGAGCTGTTTTTT,CASSAPGAANTGELFF,TRBJ2-2,NA,TRBV9,NA
TGTGCCAGCAGTGAATCTGCTAGCGGGGCCTACGAGCAGTACTTC,CASSESASGAYEQYF,TRBJ2-7,TRBD2,TRBV6-1,NA
TGTGCCAGTAGTAGGAACAGGGGACTTAAACCCTACGAGCAGTACTTC,CASSRNRGLKPYEQYF,TRBJ2-7,NA,TRBV19,NA
TGTGCCAGCAGTTTTGCGCTAGCGGGAGACACCACCTACAATGAGCAGTTCTTC,CASSFALAGDTTYNEQFF,TRBJ2-1,TRBD2,TRBV27,NA
TGTGCCAGCAGCGTAGTGGGGGGGTATAACACTGAAGCTTTCTTT,CASSVVGGYNTEAFF,TRBJ1-1,NA,TRBV9,once
TGTGCCAGCAGCTTGGTTCCACAGTTCACAGATACGCAGTATTTT,CASSLVPQFTDTQYF,TRBJ2-3,NA,TRBV11-2,NA
TGTGCCAGCAGTCCTGGGAGGGCCGGGACCCAGTACTTC,CASSPGRAGTQYF,TRBJ2-5,TRBD2,TRBV27,NA
TGCAGCGTTGAAGATAGTCCAAGCTACGAGCAGTACTTC,CSVEDSPSYEQYF,TRBJ2-7,NA,TRBV29-1,NA
TGTGCCAGCAGCTTAGTGGGAGAGTGGTACCAAGAGACCCAGTACTTC,CASSLVGEWYQETQYF,TRBJ2-5,NA,TRBV11-2,NA
TGTGCCAGCAGCCTGGGAGTTGGAGGCGAGGCCTCCTACGAGCAGTACTTC,CASSLGVGGEASYEQYF,TRBJ2-7,NA,TRBV5-4,NA
TGTGCCAGCACCACCCCCAGCCCCCCCGGGAGAAGGAACACCGGGGAGCTGTTTTTT,CASTTPSPPGRRNTGELFF,TRBJ2-2,NA,TRBV7-8,NA
TGTGCCAGCAGTCTTCGGGGCTACGAGCAGTACTTC,CASSLRGYEQYF,TRBJ2-7,NA,TRBV6-1,NA
TGTGCCAGCAGCTACGAGGTGGGGAACACTGAAGCTTTCTTT,CASSYEVGNTEAFF,TRBJ1-1,NA,TRBV7-9,NA
TGCGCCAGCAGCCAAGTTGTAGTCCGGGACACTCCTAACTATGGCTACACCTTC,CASSQVVVRDTPNYGYTF,TRBJ1-2,NA,TRBV4-3,NA
TGTGCCAGTAGTCCCCCGGGACAGCCCCAGCATTTT,CASSPPGQPQHF,TRBJ1-5,NA,TRBV19,NA
TGCGCCAGCTCCAACCGGGACAGGGGACTCAATCAGCCCCAGCATTTT,CASSNRDRGLNQPQHF,TRBJ1-5,TRBD1,TRBV5-1,NA
TGCGCCAGCAGCTTGGACAGGACGAACACCGGGGAGCTGTTTTTT,CASSLDRTNTGELFF,TRBJ2-2,NA,TRBV5-1,NA
TGTGCCAGCAGCGCCCGACTAGGAGGGTACGAGCAGTACTTC,CASSARLGGYEQYF,TRBJ2-7,NA,TRBV7-9,NA
TGTGCTAGCAGCGAGAACTTAGGGAGTTTCAACGAGCAGTACTTC,CASSENLGSFNEQYF,TRBJ2-7,NA,TRBV7-7,NA
TGTGCCAGTGAGGGTCAAGGTAGCGGGGGTCCTTGGACCCAGTACTTC,CASEGQGSGGPWTQYF,TRBJ2-5,TRBD2,TRBV19,NA